This T cell receptor (beta chain) originates from a study of cytomegalovirus exposure and HLA in healthy donors. About the research overall: Tens of millions of unique TCR sequences came from HLA-typed donors in an early release.

Primers for the PCR totalled 60 Vbeta and 13 Jbeta. Profiling relied on immunoSEQ multiplex PCR, and the TCRdb table lists in-frame clones only, not all of them. The sample has about 52,000 clones, roughly 50% seen once; the top ten hold roughly 12%. The CDR3 is made up of 14 amino acids. V shed 2 bases and J shed 7 bases, with 14 bases lying between them. In germline, CDR1 is MNHNS, CDR2 SASEGT. Donors consisted of healthy bone marrow donors. The V and J genes are TRBV6-1 and TRBJ1-2; tentatively, D is TRBD1 (5 bases). The sequenced material came from PBMCs. The origin of this receptor is a human donor in good health. The CDR3, as DNA: TGTGCCAGCAGTGAAATGCCAGGGCGGGGTGGCTACACCTTC. It specifies CASSEMPGRGGYTF.